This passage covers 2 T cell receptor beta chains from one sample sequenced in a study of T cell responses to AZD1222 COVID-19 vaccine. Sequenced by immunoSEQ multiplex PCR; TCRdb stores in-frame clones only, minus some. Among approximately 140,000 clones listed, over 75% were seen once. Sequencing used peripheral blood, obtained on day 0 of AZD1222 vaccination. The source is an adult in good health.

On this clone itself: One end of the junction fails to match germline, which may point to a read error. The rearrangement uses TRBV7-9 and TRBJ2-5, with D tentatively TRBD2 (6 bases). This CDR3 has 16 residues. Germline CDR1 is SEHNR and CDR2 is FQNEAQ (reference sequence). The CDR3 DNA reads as TGTGCCAGCAGGTTAGTTCCTTCCGGGACTTGGGCGACCCAGTACTTC. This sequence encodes CASRLVPSGTWATQYF.

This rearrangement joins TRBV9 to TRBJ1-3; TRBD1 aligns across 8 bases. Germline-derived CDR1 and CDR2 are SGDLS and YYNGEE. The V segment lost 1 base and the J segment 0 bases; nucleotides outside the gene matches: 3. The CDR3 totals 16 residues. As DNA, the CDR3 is TGTGCCAGCAGCGTATTCGACAGGGGCTCTGGAAACACCATATATTTT. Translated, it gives CASSVFDRGSGNTIYF.